The entry below describes one T cell receptor (beta chain). Obtained as resections during corrective heart surgery, the thymus tissue was then studied. These data come from a study of human thymus T cells. Using immunoSEQ multiplex PCR, the repertoire was profiled, and TCRdb retains in-frame clones only, with some absent. The top ten clones hold 0.031% of a sample with some 78,000 clones, 90% to 97% of them seen once. This CDR3 is built from 17 residues. Trimming removed 7 bases from V and 5 bases from J, with 29 bases in between. The germline V gene has CDR1 SQVTM and CDR2 ANQGSEA. This clonotype was obtained from a boy under two years old with a congenital heart defect but otherwise immunologically healthy. The chain uses TRBV29-1 and TRBJ1-1, with D possibly matching TRBD1 (6 bases). Sequencing was carried out using thymus tissue. CDR3 region: CSEFDRTSEESLTEAFF. CDR3 in DNA: TGCAGCGAGTTCGACAGGACATCGGAGGAGTCCCTGACTGAAGCTTTCTTT. Supplemented by reference TRBV29-1 and TRBJ1-1, the full variable domain reads SAVISQKPSRDICQRGTSLTIQCQVDSQVTMMFWYRQQPGQSLTLIATANQGSEATYESGFVIDKFPISRPNLTFSTLTVSNMSPEDSSIYLCSEFDRTSEESLTEAFFGQGTRLTVV.